The 13 T cell receptor beta chains below all came from one sample that was sequenced in a study of B cell selection in AIRE deficiency. CD4+CD127+ cells were sorted as the conventional CD4 T cells. Here immunoSEQ multiplex PCR was the method, and the copy in TCRdb shows in-frame clones only, minus some. The sample lists 1,500 to 2,000 clones; 70% to 90% were seen once. The sample comprised CD4+CD127+ conventional T cells sorted from PBMCs. Receptor source: a human donor in good health.

This clone was detected only once. The chain carries TRBV28 and TRBJ1-2, with D maybe TRBD1 (6 bases). From germline, CDR1 is MDHEN and CDR2 SYDVKM. The V and J ends lost 1 base and 8 bases respectively, with 20 bases between them. The CDR3 runs to 16 residues. DNA of the CDR3: TGTGCCAGCAGTTTATTGGGTAGTGGGGGCGCCGGGGGCTACACCTTC. This sequence encodes CASSLLGSGGAGGYTF.

V gene TRBV28 combines with J gene TRBJ1-4; 9 bases agree with TRBD1. The CDR3 has 11 amino acids. Germline V gene sequence: CDR1 MDHEN, CDR2 SYDVKM. Germline trimming cut 9 bases from V and 11 bases from J; bases unmatched to any gene: 4. DNA for the CDR3: TGTGCCAGTTTACAGGGGGCGAAACTGTTTTTT. Translated: CASLQGAKLFF.

DNA of the CDR3: TGTGCCAGCAGCACTCTGGGGGTATATGGCTACACCTTC. It is translated as CASSTLGVYGYTF. V is TRBV7-9 and J is TRBJ1-2, with D possibly TRBD1 on 5 matching bases. V was clipped by 5 bases and J by 5 bases, with 12 bases between them. CDR1 and CDR2 (germline): SEHNR, FQNEAQ (reference sequence). CDR3 size: 13 residues.

J is TRBJ1-3 and V is TRBV14; no reliable D call. Looked up from germline, CDR1 is SGHDN and CDR2 is FVKESK. The germline V and J ends were trimmed by 2 bases and 4 bases, with 15 bases remaining between them. This CDR3 has 16 amino acids. The DNA of the CDR3 is TGTGCCAGCAGCCAATGGTTGAGAGGAGCAGGAAACACCATATATTTT. It yields the protein CASSQWLRGAGNTIYF.

The chain recombines TRBV28 with TRBJ1-5; D might be TRBD1 (5 bases). CDR3 size: 18 residues. CDR1 is MDHEN, CDR2 SYDVKM, per germline. V was shortened by 3 bases and J by 2 bases, with 20 bases between the two germline ends. Here the CDR3 reads CASSFFHTGPGGNQPQHF. The CDR3 nucleotides are TGTGCCAGCAGTTTCTTTCATACAGGCCCAGGAGGCAATCAGCCCCAGCATTTT. The variable domain in full, completed from reference TRBV28 and TRBJ1-5, reads DVKVTQSSRYLVKRTGEKVFLECVQDMDHENMFWYRQDPGLGLRLIYFSYDVKMKEKGDIPEGYSVSREKKERFSLILESASTNQTSMYLCASSFFHTGPGGNQPQHFGDGTRLSIL.

About this clone: The junction differs from germline at one of its ends, possibly a read error. The genes are TRBV10-3 and TRBJ2-1, with D tentatively TRBD2 (6 bases). Germline-derived CDR1 and CDR2 are ENHRY and SYGVKD. This CDR3 has 15 residues. CDR3 DNA sequence: TGTGCCATCAGTGAGTATGGGGACTCGGCGGGGTCTCTTATCTTC. Encoded protein: CAISEYGDSAGSLIF.

V gene TRBV6-5 combines with J gene TRBJ2-7; possible D gene TRBD2, 6 bases. V lost 4 bases and J lost 3, with 13 bases in between. CDR1 MNHEY and CDR2 SVGAGI come from the germline V gene. This CDR3 contains 14 residues. In DNA, the CDR3 is TGTGCCAGCAGTTGGAATAGCGGATTCTACGAGCAGTACTTC. It codes for CASSWNSGFYEQYF.

The genes are TRBV29-1 and TRBJ2-4; D remains unclear. This CDR3 contains 11 residues. Germline V CDR1 and CDR2: SQVTM, ANQGSEA. The V end lost 3 bases, the J end lost 9 bases, and 9 bases lay between the germline ends. In DNA form, the CDR3 reads TGCAGCGTTGAGGCCTTGGGCATTCAGTACTTC. As protein: CSVEALGIQYF.

V gene TRBV28 combines with J gene TRBJ2-7; 10 bases align to TRBD2. CDR1 and CDR2 from the germline V gene are MDHEN and SYDVKM. J gave up 1 base and V 5 bases, and 23 bases lay outside the gene matches. The CDR3 consists of 21 residues. The CDR3 is CASSPPFRDRISGRLSYEQYF. CDR3 nucleotide sequence: TGTGCCAGCAGTCCGCCATTCCGGGACAGGATTAGCGGGAGGCTTTCCTACGAGCAGTACTTC.

V is TRBV4-2 and J is TRBJ1-5; the D gene is possibly TRBD1 (6 bases). The CDR3 is 20 residues long. V was shortened by 4 bases and J by 5 bases, with 30 bases between the two germline ends. The germline V gene encodes CDR1 LGHNA and CDR2 YNFKEQ. In nucleotides, the CDR3 is TGTGCCAGCAGCCCTCGAGGGCGGAAGGTGGGGGCCGTCGGACATCAGCCCCAGCATTTT. The encoded protein is CASSPRGRKVGAVGHQPQHF.

This clone turned up a few times. The chain combines TRBV6-6 with TRBJ1-1; the D gene is possibly TRBD1 (6 bases). This CDR3 contains 12 residues. CDR1 is MNHNY, CDR2 SVGAGI, per germline (reference sequence). V was clipped by 6 bases and J by 5 bases, with 10 bases between them. CDR3 coding DNA: TGTGCCAGCAGAGGGGGGGAAACTGAAGCTTTCTTT. Amino acids: CASRGGETEAFF.

The chain carries TRBV6-5 and TRBJ2-7; tentative D call: TRBD2 (5 bases). Trimming cost V 3 bases and J 5 bases, with 17 bases left between them. The length of the CDR3 is 15 residues. Germline CDR1 is MNHEY and CDR2 is SVGAGI. The CDR3 sequence: CASSYSMLAPNEQYF. Written as DNA, the CDR3 is TGTGCCAGCAGTTATTCTATGCTAGCCCCCAACGAGCAGTACTTC.

V gene TRBV13 combines with J gene TRBJ2-7; D is perhaps TRBD2 (6 bases). Germline V gene sequence: CDR1 PRHDT, CDR2 FYEKMQ (reference sequence). The CDR3 runs to 15 residues. V lost 5 bases to trimming and J lost 0 bases, with 14 bases between them. CDR3 sequence: CASSPGPGDSYEQYF. As DNA, the CDR3 is TGTGCCAGCAGCCCCGGGCCGGGGGACTCCTACGAGCAGTACTTC.